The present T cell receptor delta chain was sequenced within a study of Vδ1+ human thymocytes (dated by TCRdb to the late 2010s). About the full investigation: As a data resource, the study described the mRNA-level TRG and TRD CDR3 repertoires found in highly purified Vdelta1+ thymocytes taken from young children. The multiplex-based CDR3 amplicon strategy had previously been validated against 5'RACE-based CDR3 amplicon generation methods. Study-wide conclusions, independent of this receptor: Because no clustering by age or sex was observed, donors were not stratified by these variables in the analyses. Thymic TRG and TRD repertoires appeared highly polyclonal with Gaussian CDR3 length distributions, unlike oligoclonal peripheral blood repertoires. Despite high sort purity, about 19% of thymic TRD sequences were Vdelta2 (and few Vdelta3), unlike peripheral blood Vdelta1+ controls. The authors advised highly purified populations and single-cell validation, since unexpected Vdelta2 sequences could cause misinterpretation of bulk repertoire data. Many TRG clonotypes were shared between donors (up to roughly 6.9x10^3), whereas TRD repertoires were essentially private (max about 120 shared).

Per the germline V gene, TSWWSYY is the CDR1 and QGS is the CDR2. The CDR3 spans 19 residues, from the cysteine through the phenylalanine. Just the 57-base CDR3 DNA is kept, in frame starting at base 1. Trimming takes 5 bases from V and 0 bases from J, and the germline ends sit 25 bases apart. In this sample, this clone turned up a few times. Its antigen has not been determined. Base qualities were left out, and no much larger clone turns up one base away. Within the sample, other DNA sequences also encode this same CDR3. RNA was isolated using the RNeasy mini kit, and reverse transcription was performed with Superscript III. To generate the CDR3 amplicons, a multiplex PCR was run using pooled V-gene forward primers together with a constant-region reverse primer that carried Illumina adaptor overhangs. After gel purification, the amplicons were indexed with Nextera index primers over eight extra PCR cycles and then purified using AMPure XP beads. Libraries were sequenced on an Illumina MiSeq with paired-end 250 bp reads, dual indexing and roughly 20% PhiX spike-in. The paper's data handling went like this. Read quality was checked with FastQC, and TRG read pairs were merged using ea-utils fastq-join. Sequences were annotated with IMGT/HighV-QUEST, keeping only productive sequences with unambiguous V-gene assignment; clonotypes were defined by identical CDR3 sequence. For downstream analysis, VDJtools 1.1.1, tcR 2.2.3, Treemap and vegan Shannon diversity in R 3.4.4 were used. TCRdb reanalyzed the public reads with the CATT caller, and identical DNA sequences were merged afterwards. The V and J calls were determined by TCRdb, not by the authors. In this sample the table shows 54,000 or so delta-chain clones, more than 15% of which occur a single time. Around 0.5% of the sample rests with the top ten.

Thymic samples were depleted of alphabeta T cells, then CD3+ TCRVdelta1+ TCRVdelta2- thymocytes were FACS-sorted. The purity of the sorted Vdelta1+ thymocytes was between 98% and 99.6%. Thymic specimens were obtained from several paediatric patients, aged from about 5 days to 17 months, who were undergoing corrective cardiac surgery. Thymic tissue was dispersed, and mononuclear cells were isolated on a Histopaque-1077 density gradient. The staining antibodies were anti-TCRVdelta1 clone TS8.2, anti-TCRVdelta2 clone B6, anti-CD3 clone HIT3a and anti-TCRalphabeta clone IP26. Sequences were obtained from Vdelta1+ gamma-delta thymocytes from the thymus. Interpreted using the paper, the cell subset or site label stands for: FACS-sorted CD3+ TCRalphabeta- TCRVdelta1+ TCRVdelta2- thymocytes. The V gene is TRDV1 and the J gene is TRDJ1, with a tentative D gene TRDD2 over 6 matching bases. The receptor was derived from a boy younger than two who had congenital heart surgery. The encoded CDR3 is CALGKTHSYARTHTDKLIF. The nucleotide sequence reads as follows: TGTGCTCTTGGGAAAACCCACTCCTACGCAAGGACCCACACCGATAAACTCATCTTT.